The subject of this entry is one T cell receptor beta chain. The target antigen is unknown. This is likely a read error, given that the CDR3 carries no conserved phenylalanine or tryptophan at its end. Production of TCR beta cDNA used roughly 480 ng total RNA together with a constant-region primer. TCR beta libraries came from three nested multiplex PCR rounds using slightly modified ARM-PCR. The first two PCR rounds used TRBV1-TRBV30 primers with a Cbeta primer, 9 to 11 cycles each. TCRdb called the multiplex PCR reads again in MiXCR, with one record for every CDR3 protein. The table records about 190,000 distinct CDR3 sequences, over 80% of them present only once. DNA and RNA were both co-extracted from about 19-30 mg of bulk tissue that had not been sorted. The ends lost 6 bases at V and 6 bases at J; junction bases unmatched: 13. The length of the CDR3 is 15 residues. CDR1 and CDR2 (germline): MDHEN, SYDVKM.

The data originate from a study of tumor-infiltrating lymphocytes in primary liver carcinoma. Overall study results and limits: Tumor region pairs showed greater overlap than either tumor-adjacent or tumor-blood pairs did.

The V and J genes are TRBV28 and TRBJ1-2; 7 bases fit TRBD1. This clonotype originated in a man in his forties with primary liver carcinoma and hepatitis B virus infection. The sequenced sample was tumor tissue from primary liver carcinoma. The chain's CDR3 is CASRSQGQWRNGYTS. In DNA, the CDR3 is TGTGCCAGCAGGTCTCAGGGACAGTGGAGAAATGGCTACACCTCC.